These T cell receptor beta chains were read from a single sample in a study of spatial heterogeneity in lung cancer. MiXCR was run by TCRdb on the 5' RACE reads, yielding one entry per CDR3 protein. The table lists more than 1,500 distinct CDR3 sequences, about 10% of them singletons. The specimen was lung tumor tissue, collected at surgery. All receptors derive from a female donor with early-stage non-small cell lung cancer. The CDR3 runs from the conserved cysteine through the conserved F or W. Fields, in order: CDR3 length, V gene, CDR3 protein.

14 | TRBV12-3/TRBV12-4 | CASNAGTGGETQYF
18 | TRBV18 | CASSPSQGVLKKNTEAFF
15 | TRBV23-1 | CASSQYSFLNSPLHF
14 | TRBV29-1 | CSVGTKGGVDEQYF
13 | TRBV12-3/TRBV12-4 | CASSYRGTDTQYF
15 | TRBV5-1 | CASSLSRQGQETQYF
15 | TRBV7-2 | CASSPQGVYTDTQYF
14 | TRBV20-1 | CSAPSAGGLYEQYF
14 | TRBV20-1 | CSARDFQNTGELFF
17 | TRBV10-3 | CAISEGTSGGRTDTQYF
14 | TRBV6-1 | CASSATHSNQPQHF
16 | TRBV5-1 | CASSSGGGTGANVLTF
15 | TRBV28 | CASAPGNSYYNEQFF
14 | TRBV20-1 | CSALRPAGGYEQYF
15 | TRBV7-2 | CASSLGASGGYEQYF
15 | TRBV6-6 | CASSNPGQGNEKLFF
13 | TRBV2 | CASSAMGTDTQYF
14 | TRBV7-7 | CASSPTSRANEQFF
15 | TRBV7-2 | CASSLGMAGANVLTF
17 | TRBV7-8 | CASSLVPGGGLSYEQYF
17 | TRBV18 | CASSPLTGTGDPYEQYF
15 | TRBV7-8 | CASSTWGQGTYEQYF
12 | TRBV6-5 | CASSRRDSQAFF
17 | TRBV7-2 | CASSPTGQGPMNTEAFF
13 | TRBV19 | CASTDSFYNEQFF
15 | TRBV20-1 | CSAELPGPPNTEAFF
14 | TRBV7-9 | CASSPGQGSETQYF
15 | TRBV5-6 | CASSVAGGPYNEQFF
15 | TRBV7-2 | CASSSGLAGVGEQYF
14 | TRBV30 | CAGQPSWGTGELFF
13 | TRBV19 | CASSPPGRHEQYF
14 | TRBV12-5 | CASGEVTSYNEQFF
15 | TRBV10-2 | CASSEIGDLLGTQYF
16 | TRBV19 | CASSIAHSGGSYEQYF
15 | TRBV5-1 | CASSAGGGLNTEAFF
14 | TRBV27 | CASSPRGGNQPQHF
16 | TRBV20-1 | CSARTSGSDGADTQYF
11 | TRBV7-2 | CASSLRYEQYF
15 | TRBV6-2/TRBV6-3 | CASRTGTSGTYEQYF
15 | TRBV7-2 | CASSFLAAINQPQHF
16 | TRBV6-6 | CASTKTGGRGTDTQYF
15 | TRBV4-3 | CASSQEGTRDNEQFF
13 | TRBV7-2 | CASSLSVNSPLHF
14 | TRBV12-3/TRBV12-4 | CASSVSGRAYEQYF
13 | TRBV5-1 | CASSLLGDTEAFF
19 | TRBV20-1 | CSANPPGLAGSSSYNEQFF
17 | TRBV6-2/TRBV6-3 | CASSYERLAGGGNEQFF
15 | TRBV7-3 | CASSLDHRAEETQYF